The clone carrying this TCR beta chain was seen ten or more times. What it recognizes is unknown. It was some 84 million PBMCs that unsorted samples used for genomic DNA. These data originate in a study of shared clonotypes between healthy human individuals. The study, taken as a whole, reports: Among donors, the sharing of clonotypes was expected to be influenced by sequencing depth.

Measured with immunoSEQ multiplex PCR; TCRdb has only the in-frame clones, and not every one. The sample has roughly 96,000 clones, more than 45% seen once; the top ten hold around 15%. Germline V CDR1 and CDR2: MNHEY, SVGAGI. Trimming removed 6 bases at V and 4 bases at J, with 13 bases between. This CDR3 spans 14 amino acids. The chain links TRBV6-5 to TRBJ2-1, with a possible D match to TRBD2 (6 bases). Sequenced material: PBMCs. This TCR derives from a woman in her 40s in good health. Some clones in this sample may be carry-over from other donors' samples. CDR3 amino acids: CASRGPSAYNEQFF. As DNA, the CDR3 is TGTGCCAGCAGGGGACCTAGCGCATACAATGAGCAGTTCTTC.